This TCR beta chain is from a study of blood T cell repertoires in COVID-19. Overall study context: The cDNA or gDNA used as material had been derived from T cells, B-cell-depleted T cells, or PBMCs.

Germline V CDR1 and CDR2: SGHAT, FQNNGV. There are 14 residues in the CDR3. V was shortened by 1 base and J by 3 bases, with 9 bases between the two germline ends. The assay was immunoSEQ multiplex PCR, and TCRdb's table has in-frame clones only and misses some. The top ten clones hold about 16% of a sample with roughly 89,000 clones, approximately 80% of them seen once. The gene calls are TRBV11-2 and TRBJ1-2; D might be TRBD1 (6 bases). The sequence derives from an elderly woman with acute or convalescent COVID-19. The sequencing input was peripheral blood. CDR3 sequence (DNA): TGTGCCAGCAGCTTAGTGGCAGGGGACTATGGCTACACCTTC. This translates into CASSLVAGDYGYTF.